This TCR beta chain is from a study of shared clonotypes between healthy human individuals. Germline trimming cut 4 bases from V and 5 bases from J; bases unmatched to any gene: 8. The CDR3 has 15 residues. Germline V gene sequence: CDR1 SGHTS, CDR2 YDEGEE. Measured with immunoSEQ multiplex PCR; TCRdb has only the in-frame clones, and not every one. Of 2,500,000 or so clones in the sample, 80% to 95% were seen once. General study findings and limits: Naive CD4 clonotype sharing across a few donors was approximately 5%. Clonotypes shared by all four sorted-subset donors had higher generation probabilities than non-shared clonotypes. Among donors, clonotype sharing was expected to be affected by sequencing depth.

All participating donors were Caucasian adults from Nashville, Tennessee. With respect to this clone: Antigen unknown.

The sequencing sample was made of naive CD4+ T cells from PBMCs. Subset specified: CD45RA+ positively selected. The TCR sequence derives from a man between 18 and 29 years old in good health. Some clones in this sample may be carry-over from other donors' samples. The rearrangement uses TRBV5-8 and TRBJ1-4, with 7 bases matching TRBD1. The CDR3 is CASSARTGLNEKLFF. CDR3 in DNA: TGTGCCAGCAGCGCCAGGACAGGATTGAATGAAAAACTGTTTTTT.